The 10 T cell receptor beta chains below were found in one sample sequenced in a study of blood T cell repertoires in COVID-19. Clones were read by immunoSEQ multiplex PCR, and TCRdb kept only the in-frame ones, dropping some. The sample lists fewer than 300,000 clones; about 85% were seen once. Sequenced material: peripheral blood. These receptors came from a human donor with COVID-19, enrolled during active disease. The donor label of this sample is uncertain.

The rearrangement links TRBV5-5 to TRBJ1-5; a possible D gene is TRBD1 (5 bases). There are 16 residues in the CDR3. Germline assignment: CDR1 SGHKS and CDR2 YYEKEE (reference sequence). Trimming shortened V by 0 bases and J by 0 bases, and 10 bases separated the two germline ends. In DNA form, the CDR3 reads TGTGCCAGCAGCTTGGTTCGGGGGGATAGCAATCAGCCCCAGCATTTT. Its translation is CASSLVRGDSNQPQHF.

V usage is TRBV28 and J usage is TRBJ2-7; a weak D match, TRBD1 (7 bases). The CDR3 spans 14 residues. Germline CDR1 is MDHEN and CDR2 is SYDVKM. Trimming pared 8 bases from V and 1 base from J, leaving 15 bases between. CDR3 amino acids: CASGFQGGSYEQYF. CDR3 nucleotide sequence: TGTGCCAGCGGATTCCAGGGGGGATCCTACGAGCAGTACTTC.

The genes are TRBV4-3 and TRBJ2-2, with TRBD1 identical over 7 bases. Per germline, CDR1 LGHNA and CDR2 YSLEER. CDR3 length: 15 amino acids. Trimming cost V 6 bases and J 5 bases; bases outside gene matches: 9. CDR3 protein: CASSLRTGWTGELFF. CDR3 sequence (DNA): TGCGCCAGCAGTCTCAGGACAGGATGGACCGGGGAGCTGTTTTTT.

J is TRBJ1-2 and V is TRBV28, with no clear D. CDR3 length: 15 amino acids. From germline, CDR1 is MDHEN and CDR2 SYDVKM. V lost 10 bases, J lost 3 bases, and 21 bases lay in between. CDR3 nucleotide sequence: TGTGCCACCCAGCTCGTAGGTGGGGAGGACTATGGCTACACCTTC. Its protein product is CATQLVGGEDYGYTF.

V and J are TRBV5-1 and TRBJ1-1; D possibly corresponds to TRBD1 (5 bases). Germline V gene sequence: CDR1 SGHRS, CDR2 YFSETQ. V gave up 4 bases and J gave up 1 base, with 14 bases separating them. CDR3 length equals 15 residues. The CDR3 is CASSPDGTTNTEAFF. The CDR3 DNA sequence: TGCGCCAGCAGCCCTGACGGGACTACGAACACTGAAGCTTTCTTT.

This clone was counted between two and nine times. The CDR3 bases are TGTGCCAGCAGTCCCAGAGGGACAGGGGGCTACGAGCAGTACTTC. Encoded protein: CASSPRGTGGYEQYF. The chain has TRBV27 and TRBJ2-7, with TRBD1 matching 11 bases. The CDR3 has 15 amino acids. V shed 5 bases and J 3 bases; nucleotides not matched to a gene: 6. Looked up from germline, CDR1 is MNHEY and CDR2 is SMNVEV (reference sequence).

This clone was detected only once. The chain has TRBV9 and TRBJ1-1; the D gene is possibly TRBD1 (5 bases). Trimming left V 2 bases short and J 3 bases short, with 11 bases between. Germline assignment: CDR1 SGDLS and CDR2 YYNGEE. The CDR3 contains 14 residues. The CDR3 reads CASSVVQGDTEAFF. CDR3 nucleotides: TGTGCCAGCAGCGTGGTCCAAGGGGACACTGAAGCTTTCTTT.

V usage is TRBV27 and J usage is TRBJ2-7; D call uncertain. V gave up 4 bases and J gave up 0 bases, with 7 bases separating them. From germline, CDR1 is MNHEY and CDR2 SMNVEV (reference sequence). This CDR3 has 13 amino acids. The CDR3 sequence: CASSSGSSYEQYF. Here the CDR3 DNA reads TGTGCCAGCAGTTCAGGAAGCTCCTACGAGCAGTACTTC.

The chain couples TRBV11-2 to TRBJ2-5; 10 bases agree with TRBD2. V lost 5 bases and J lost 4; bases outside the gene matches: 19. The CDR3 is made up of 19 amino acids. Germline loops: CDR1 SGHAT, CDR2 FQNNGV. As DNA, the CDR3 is TGTGCCAGCAGCGGGGTAATTTTAAAGCGGGAGGGCGTTCGAGAGACCCAGTACTTC. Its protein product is CASSGVILKREGVRETQYF.

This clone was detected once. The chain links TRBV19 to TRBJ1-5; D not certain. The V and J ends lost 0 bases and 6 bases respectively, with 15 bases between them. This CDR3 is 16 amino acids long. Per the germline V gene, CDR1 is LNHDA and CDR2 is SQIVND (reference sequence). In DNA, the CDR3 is TGTGCCAGTAGTATAGATACCCCAGAGGCTGGTCAGCCCCAGCATTTT. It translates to CASSIDTPEAGQPQHF.